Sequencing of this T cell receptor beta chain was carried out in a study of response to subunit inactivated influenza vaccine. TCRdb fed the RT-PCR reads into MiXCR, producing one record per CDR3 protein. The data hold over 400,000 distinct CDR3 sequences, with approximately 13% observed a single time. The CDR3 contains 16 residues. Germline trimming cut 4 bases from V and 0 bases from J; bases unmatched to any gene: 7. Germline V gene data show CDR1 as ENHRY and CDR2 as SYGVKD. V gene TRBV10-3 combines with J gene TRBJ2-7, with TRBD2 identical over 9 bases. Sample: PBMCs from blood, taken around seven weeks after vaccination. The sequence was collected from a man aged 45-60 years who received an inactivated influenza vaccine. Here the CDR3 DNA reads TGTGCCATCAGTGTTACCCTGGGACTAGCCTCCTACGAGCAGTACTTC. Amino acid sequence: CAISVTLGLASYEQYF.